This entry lists 17 T cell receptor beta chains sequenced from one sample in a study of CD8 T cell repertoires and HIV-1 epitope variants. Sequencing used immunoSEQ multiplex PCR; TCRdb keeps in-frame clones, though not all of them. The data contain over 90,000 clones, almost 75% of them seen just once; the ten biggest clones take up roughly 25%. Sequencing was done on a sample of uncultured baseline CD8+ T cells from peripheral blood mononuclear cells (PBMCs). These receptors came from a male donor with HIV.

J is TRBJ2-3 and V is TRBV18, with 7 bases fitting TRBD1. CDR3 size: 16 residues. V was clipped by 4 bases and J by 0 bases; unmatched bases: 7. Germline V gene data show CDR1 as KGHSH and CDR2 as LQKENI. DNA for the CDR3: TGTGCCAGCTCACTTACCGGGACAGCTAGCACAGATACGCAGTATTTT. This translates into CASSLTGTASTDTQYF.

This clone was seen a few times. The chain recombines TRBV6-6 with TRBJ1-2; 7 bases map to TRBD1. The V and J ends lost 4 bases and 3 bases, in that order; junction bases with no gene match: 5. Germline lookup yields CDR1 MNHNY and CDR2 SVGAGI (reference sequence). The CDR3 is 14 amino acids. The CDR3 DNA is TGTGCCAGCAGTTTTCCCGGGACAGACTATGGCTACACCTTC. This sequence encodes CASSFPGTDYGYTF.

The rearrangement joins TRBV6-5 to TRBJ2-7, with no clear D. Between the trimmed V and J ends, which lost 0 bases and 4 bases, there was a span of 4 bases. In germline, CDR1 is MNHEY, CDR2 SVGAGI. The length of the CDR3 is 12 residues. The CDR3 sequence: CASSYSLYEQYF. The CDR3, as DNA: TGTGCCAGCAGTTACTCTCTGTACGAGCAGTACTTC.

The chain recombines TRBV5-6 with TRBJ1-2, with a tentative D call TRBD1 (6 bases). Trimming took 6 bases from V and 4 from J, leaving 22 bases between them. Germline CDR1 reads SGHDT; CDR2 reads YYEEEE. The CDR3 is 16 amino acids. The DNA of the CDR3 is TGTGCCAGCACCACGTCCGCCGGGGGGCAAGGCTATGGCTACACCTTC. Amino acids: CASTTSAGGQGYGYTF.

A few counts support this clone. The rearrangement links TRBV5-1 to TRBJ2-7; 7 nucleotides match TRBD1. V shed 4 bases and J 2 bases; nucleotides not matched to a gene: 6. Germline V gene sequence: CDR1 SGHRS, CDR2 YFSETQ. The CDR3 runs to 14 residues. DNA of the CDR3: TGCGCCAGCAGCATACAGACAGGGACCTACGAGCAGTACTTC. Translating it yields CASSIQTGTYEQYF. The full variable domain, in which reference TRBV5-1 and TRBJ2-7 provide the parts outside the CDR3, is KAGVTQTPRYLIKTRGQQVTLSCSPISGHRSVSWYQQTPGQGLQFLFEYFSETQRNKGNFPGRFSGRQFSNSRSEMNVSTLELGDSALYLCASSIQTGTYEQYFGPGTRLTVT.

The chain employs TRBV5-4 and TRBJ1-1; D unclear. Germline CDR1 reads SGHNT; CDR2 reads YYREEE (reference sequence). The V end lost 0 bases, the J end lost 0 bases, and 6 bases lay between the germline ends. The CDR3 is 14 amino acids. This CDR3 is CASSLERVNTEAFF. The CDR3 nucleotides are TGTGCCAGCAGCTTGGAGAGGGTGAACACTGAAGCTTTCTTT.

The rearrangement uses TRBV5-5 and TRBJ2-7, with D unclear. This CDR3 region has 14 residues. The ends were cut back, 4 bases at V and 7 bases at J, with 18 bases in the middle. Looked up from germline, CDR1 is SGHKS and CDR2 is YYEKEE (reference sequence). In DNA form, the CDR3 reads TGTGCCAGCAGCCTTACGATTAGGGCGCAGGAGCAGTACTTC. Amino acids: CASSLTIRAQEQYF.

This clone was found once. The rearrangement links TRBV28 to TRBJ1-5; D gene uncertain. Germline V gene sequence: CDR1 MDHEN, CDR2 SYDVKM. The ends were cut back, 3 bases at V and 3 bases at J, with 6 bases in the middle. This CDR3 has 13 amino acids. Written as DNA, the CDR3 is TGTGCCAGCAGTTTTGGCAACAATCAGCCCCAGCATTTT. Protein sequence: CASSFGNNQPQHF.

CDR3 sequence reads: CASSVDPWQPQHF. The DNA of the CDR3 is TGTGCCAGCAGCGTAGACCCCTGGCAGCCCCAGCATTTT. The chain links TRBV9 to TRBJ1-5; D call uncertain. The V and J ends lost 0 bases and 7 bases respectively, with 8 bases between them. In germline, CDR1 is SGDLS, CDR2 YYNGEE. This CDR3 has 13 amino acids.

This chain uses TRBV5-1 with TRBJ2-1, with 10 bases lining up with TRBD2. Trimming at V came to 4 bases and at J to 5 bases, leaving 12 bases not matched to a gene. The CDR3 spans 17 residues. The V gene's germline CDR1 is SGHRS and CDR2 YFSETQ. The CDR3: CASSPGLAALWDNEQFF. In DNA form, the CDR3 reads TGCGCCAGCAGCCCCGGACTAGCGGCGCTTTGGGACAATGAGCAGTTCTTC.

This chain connects TRBV21-1 to TRBJ1-4; the table's D call TRBD1 went unverified against the DNA. TRBV21-1 constitutes a pseudogene. The CDR3 consists of 15 residues. The CDR3 nucleotides are TGTGCCAGCAGGGGACCGGGACAGGGGAACGAAAAACTGTTTTTT. This translates into CASRGPGQGNEKLFF.

CDR3 in DNA: TGTGCCACCTGCGGACTAGCGGGAGTTGGTGAGCAGTACTTC. As protein: CATCGLAGVGEQYF. V and J are TRBV28 and TRBJ2-7; 13 nucleotides match TRBD2. V trimming: 10 bases; J trimming: 7 bases; junction bases outside the gene matches: 10. Germline V CDR1 and CDR2: MDHEN, SYDVKM. CDR3 size: 14 residues.

This clone has only one observation. V is TRBV5-1 and J is TRBJ1-2; 7 bases map to TRBD1. Germline CDR1 SGHRS, CDR2 YFSETQ. With V trimmed by 4 bases and J by 7 bases, 10 bases remained unmatched. The CDR3 runs 14 residues. The CDR3 reads CASSLGQPDGGYTF. Here the CDR3 DNA reads TGCGCCAGCAGCCTGGGACAGCCCGATGGTGGCTACACCTTC.

The CDR3 nucleotides are TGTGCCAGCAGCCAAGTCGGGGGGAACACAGATACGCAGTATTTT. This translates into CASSQVGGNTDTQYF. The chain carries TRBV4-2 and TRBJ2-3; 7 bases are shared with TRBD2. The CDR3 is 15 residues long. Germline assignment: CDR1 LGHNA and CDR2 YNFKEQ. The V gene end was trimmed by 1 base and the J gene end by 2 bases; junction bases not matched to a gene: 3.

The genes are TRBV27 and TRBJ2-7, with 9 bases aligning to TRBD1. Unmatched junction bases numbered 8, after V lost 7 bases and J lost 4 bases. The CDR3 runs 14 residues. Germline-derived CDR1 and CDR2 are MNHEY and SMNVEV (reference sequence). For the CDR3, the DNA is TGTGCCAGCAAGGTTAACAGGGGGCCTTACGAGCAGTACTTC. The encoded protein is CASKVNRGPYEQYF.

The genes are TRBV9 and TRBJ2-6, with TRBD1 matching over 8 bases. The CDR3 spans 20 residues. Germline values: CDR1 SGDLS, CDR2 YYNGEE. Germline trimming cut 3 bases from V and 0 bases from J; bases unmatched to any gene: 14. The CDR3 DNA sequence: TGTGCCAGCAGCGCGAACAGCAGGGGGCTAGAACACTCTGGGGCCAACGTCCTGACTTTC. This gives the protein CASSANSRGLEHSGANVLTF. Filled out from reference TRBV9 and TRBJ2-6, the complete variable domain reads DSGVTQTPKHLITATGQRVTLRCSPRSGDLSVYWYQQSLDQGLQFLIQYYNGEERAKGNILERFSAQQFPDLHSELNLSSLELGDSALYFCASSANSRGLEHSGANVLTFGAGSRLTVL.

This chain links TRBV7-9 with TRBJ2-1, with 10 bases aligning to TRBD2. CDR1 SEHNR and CDR2 FQNEAQ come from the germline V gene (reference sequence). V lost 3 bases, J lost 3 bases, and 8 bases stayed unmatched. This CDR3 comprises 17 residues. CDR3 residues: CASSLSSGLARYNEQFF. In nucleotides, the CDR3 is TGTGCCAGCAGCTTGTCGTCGGGACTAGCGCGCTACAATGAGCAGTTCTTC. Combining the CDR3 with reference TRBV7-9 and TRBJ2-1 gives the whole variable domain DTGVSQNPRHKITKRGQNVTFRCDPISEHNRLYWYRQTLGQGPEFLTYFQNEAQLEKSRLLSDRFSAERPKGSFSTLEIQRTEQGDSAMYLCASSLSSGLARYNEQFFGPGTRLTVL.